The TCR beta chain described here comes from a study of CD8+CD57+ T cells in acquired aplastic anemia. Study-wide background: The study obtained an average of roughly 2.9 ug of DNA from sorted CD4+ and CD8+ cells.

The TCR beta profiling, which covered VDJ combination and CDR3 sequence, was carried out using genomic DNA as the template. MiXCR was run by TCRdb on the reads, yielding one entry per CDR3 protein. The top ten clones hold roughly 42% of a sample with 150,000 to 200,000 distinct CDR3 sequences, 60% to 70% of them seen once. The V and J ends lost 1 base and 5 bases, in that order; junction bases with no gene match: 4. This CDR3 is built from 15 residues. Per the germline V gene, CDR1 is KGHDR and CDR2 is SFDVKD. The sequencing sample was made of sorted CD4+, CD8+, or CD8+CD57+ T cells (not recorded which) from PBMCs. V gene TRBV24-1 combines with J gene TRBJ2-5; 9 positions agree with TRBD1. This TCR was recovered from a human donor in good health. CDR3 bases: TGTGCCACCAGTGATTTTAACAGGGGGCATGAGACCCAGTACTTC. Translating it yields CATSDFNRGHETQYF.